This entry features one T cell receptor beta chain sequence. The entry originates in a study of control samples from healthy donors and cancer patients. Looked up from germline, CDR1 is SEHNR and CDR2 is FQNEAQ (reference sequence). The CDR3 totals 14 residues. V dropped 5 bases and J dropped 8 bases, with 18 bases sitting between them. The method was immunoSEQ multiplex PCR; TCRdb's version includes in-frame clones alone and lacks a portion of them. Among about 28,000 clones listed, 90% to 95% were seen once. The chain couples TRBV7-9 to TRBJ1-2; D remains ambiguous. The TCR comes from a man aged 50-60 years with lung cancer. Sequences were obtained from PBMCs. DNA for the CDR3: TGTGCCAGCAGCGGTCTGCAGAGCCTCAGGGGCTACACCTTC. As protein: CASSGLQSLRGYTF.